This T cell receptor (beta chain) was captured in a study of human T cells and chemical hapten exposure. At the level of the study: Alopecia areata, totalis and universalis patients, mostly female, were included.

TCRdb recomputed calls from the RACE reads with MiXCR, one row per CDR3 protein. The sample lists approximately 52,000 distinct CDR3 sequences, more than 9% seen once, with 9.5% to 10% in the top ten. Stated time point: pre-sensitization, week 0. Treatment indicated: therapeutic diphenylcyclopropenone sensitization with weekly scalp DPC. The study extracted total RNA from unfractionated whole blood. At every patch-test visit, blood was drawn before the patch test was applied. This CDR3 is built from 12 residues. V lost 7 bases and J lost 7, with 16 bases in between. Germline lookup yields CDR1 DFQATT and CDR2 SNEGSKA (reference sequence). This clonotype was seen many times.

The rearrangement links TRBV20-1 to TRBJ1-2; D gene ambiguous. The sequence was collected from a woman in her thirties with alopecia areata. Some clones in this sample may be carry-over from other donors' samples. Sequences were derived from whole blood, sampled in connection with sensitization to the hapten diphenylcyclopropenone (DPC). The CDR3 region has the DNA TGCAGTGTTCCGACATCTTGGGGTGGCTACACCTTC. Translated, it gives CSVPTSWGGYTF.